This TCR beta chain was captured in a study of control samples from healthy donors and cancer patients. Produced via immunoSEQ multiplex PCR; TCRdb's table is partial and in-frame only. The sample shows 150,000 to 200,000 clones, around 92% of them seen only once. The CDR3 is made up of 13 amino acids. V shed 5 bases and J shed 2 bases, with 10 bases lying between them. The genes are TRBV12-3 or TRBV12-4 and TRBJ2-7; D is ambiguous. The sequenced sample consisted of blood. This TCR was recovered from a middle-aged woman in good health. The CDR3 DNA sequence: TGTGCCAGCAGTCCCCGGTCTACCTACGAGCAGTACTTC. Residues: CASSPRSTYEQYF.